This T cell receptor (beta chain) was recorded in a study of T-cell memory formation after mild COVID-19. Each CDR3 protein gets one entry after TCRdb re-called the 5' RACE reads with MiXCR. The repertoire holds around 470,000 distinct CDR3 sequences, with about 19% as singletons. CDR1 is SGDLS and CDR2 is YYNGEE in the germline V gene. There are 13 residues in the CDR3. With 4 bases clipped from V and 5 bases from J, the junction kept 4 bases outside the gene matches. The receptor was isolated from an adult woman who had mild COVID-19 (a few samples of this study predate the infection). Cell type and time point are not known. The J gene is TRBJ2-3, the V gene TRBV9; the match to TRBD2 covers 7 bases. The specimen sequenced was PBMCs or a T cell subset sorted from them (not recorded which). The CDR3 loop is CASSPGTIDTQYF. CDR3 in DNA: TGTGCCAGCAGCCCAGGGACTATAGATACGCAGTATTTT.